This TCR beta chain originates from a study of T cells expressing NK-cell markers. Whole-study context: It was from sorted CD3+CD56+NKG2C+, CD3+CD56+NKG2C- and CD3+CD56-NKG2C+ T cells that TCR beta repertoires came. The authors sequenced eight donors, of whom seven were HCMV-seropositive and one was seronegative. Regarding the study as a whole: The leading position in the CD3+CD56-NKG2C+ fraction of several donors also went to these clonotypes. HCMV specificity of expanded NKG2C+ T cell clones remained unclear.

Concerning this clonotype: The antigen remains unidentified.

TCRdb processed the 5' RACE reads again and assigns one entry to each CDR3 protein, with no DNA. This repertoire includes 400,000 to 450,000 distinct CDR3 sequences. The source is a woman aged 18-70 years in good health. Sequenced input: blood T cells: a sorted CD56 or NKG2C T cell subset, CD4+ or CD8+ T cells, or bulk PBMC T cells (not recorded which).

This chain's CDR3 is CASSQTGVAGGLTDTQYF. The rearrangement uses TRBV11-1 and TRBJ2-3; with no DNA, the TCRdb D assignment of TRBD1 cannot be verified. Per germline, CDR1 SGHAT and CDR2 FQDESV (reference sequence). This CDR3 contains 18 residues.